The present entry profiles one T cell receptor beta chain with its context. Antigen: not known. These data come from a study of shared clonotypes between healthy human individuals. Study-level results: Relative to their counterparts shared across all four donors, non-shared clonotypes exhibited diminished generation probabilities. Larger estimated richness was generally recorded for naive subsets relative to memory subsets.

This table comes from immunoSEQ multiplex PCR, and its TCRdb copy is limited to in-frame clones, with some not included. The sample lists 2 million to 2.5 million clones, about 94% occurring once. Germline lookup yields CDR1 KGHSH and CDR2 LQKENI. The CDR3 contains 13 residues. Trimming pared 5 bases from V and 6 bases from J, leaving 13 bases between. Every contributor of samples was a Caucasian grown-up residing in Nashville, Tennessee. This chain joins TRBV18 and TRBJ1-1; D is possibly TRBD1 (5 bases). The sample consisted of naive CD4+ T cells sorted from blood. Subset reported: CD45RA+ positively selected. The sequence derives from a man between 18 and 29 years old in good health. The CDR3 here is CASSGTGVAEAFF. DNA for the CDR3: TGTGCCAGCTCAGGGACGGGGGTGGCTGAAGCTTTCTTT. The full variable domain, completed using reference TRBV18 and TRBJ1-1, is NAGVMQNPRHLVRRRGQEARLRCSPMKGHSHVYWYRQLPEEGLKFMVYLQKENIIDESGMPKERFSAEFPKEGPSILRIQQVVRGDSAAYFCASSGTGVAEAFFGQGTRLTVV.